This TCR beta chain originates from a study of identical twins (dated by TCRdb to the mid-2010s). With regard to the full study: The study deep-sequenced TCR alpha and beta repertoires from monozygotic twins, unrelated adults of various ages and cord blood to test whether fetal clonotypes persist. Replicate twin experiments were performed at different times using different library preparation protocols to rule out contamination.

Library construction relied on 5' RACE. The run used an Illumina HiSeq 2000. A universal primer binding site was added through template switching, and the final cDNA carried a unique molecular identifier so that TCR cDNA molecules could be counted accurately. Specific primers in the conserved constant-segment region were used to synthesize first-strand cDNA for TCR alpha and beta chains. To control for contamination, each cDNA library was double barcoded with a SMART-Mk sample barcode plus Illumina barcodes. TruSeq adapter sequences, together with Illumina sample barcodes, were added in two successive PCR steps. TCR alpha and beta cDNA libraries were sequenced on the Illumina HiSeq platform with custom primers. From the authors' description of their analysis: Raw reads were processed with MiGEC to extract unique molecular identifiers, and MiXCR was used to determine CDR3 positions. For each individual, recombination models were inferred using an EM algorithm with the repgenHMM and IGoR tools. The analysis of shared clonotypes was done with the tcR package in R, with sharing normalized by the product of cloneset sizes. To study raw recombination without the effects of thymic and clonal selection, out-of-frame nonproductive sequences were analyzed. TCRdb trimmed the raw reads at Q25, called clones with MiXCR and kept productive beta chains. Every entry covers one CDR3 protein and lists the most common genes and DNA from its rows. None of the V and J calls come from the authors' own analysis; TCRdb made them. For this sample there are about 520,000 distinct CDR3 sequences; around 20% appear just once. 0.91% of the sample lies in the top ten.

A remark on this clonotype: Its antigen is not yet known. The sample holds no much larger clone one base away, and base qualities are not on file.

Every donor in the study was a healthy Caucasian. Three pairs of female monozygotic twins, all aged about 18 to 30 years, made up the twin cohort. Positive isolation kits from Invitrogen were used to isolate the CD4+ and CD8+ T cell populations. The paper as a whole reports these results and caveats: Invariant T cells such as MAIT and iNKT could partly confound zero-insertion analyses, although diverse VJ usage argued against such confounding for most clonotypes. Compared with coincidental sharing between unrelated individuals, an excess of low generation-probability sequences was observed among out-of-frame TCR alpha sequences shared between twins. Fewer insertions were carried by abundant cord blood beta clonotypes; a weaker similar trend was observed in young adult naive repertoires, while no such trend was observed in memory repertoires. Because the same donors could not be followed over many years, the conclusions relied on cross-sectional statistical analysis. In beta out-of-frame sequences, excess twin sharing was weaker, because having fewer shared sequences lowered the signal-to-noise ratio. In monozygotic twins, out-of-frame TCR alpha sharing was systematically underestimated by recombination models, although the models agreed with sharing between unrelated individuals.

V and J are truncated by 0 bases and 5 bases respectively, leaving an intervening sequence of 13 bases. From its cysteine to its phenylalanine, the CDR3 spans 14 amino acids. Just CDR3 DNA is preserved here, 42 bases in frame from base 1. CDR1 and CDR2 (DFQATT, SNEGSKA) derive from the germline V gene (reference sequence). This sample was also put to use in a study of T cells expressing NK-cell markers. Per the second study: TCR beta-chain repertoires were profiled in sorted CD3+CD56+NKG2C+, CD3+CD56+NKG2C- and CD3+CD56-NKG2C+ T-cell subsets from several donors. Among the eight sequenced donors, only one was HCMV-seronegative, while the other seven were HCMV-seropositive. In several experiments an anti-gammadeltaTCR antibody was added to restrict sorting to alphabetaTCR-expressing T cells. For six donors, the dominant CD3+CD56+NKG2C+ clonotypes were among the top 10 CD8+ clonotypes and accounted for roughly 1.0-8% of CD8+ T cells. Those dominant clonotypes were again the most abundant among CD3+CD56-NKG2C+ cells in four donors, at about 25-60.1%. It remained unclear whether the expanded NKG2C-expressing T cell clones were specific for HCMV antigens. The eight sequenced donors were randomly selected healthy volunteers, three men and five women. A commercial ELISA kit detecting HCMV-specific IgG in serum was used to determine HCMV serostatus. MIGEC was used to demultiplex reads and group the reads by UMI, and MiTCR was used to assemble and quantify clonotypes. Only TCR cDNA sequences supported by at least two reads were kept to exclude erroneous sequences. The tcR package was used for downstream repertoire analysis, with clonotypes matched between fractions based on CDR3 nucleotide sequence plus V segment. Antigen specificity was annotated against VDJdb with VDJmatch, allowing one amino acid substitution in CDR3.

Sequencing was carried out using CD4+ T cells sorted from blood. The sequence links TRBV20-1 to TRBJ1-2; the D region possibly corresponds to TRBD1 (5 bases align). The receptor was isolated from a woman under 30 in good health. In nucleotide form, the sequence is TGCAGTGCTAGAGATCAAGGGGCGCTATATGGCTACACCTTC. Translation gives CSARDQGALYGYTF.